Listed here is a single T cell receptor (beta chain). The antigen this receptor binds is unknown. Base qualities are not recorded, but no much larger clone differs from it by a single base. The sample originates from a study of shared clonotypes between healthy human individuals (dated by TCRdb to the early 2020s). Concerning the study at large: The cohort comprised a couple of women and a few men aged 18 to 49 years. Per donor, three plates each were used for CD4 naive and CD4 memory, two for CD8 naive, and one for CD8 memory. The study deeply sequenced blood TCR repertoires of several healthy adults to estimate repertoire size and the extent of clonotype sharing between individuals. Libraries were prepared and TCR repertoires were sequenced by different laboratories using diverse techniques, in order to increase sequencing depth and limit assay-specific biases. Between about 0.8 and 9 billion PBMCs per donor were obtained by leukapheresis. Study-wide findings and limitations: Rarefaction of sorted-subset datasets indicated incomplete sequencing despite the large sequencing depth. The small number of donors limited the genetic and exposure-history diversity represented. Compared with non-shared clonotypes, clonotypes shared by all four sorted-subset donors had higher generation probabilities. Across several donors, approximately 5% of naive CD4, 3% to 3.5% of naive CD8, 2.3% of memory CD4, and about 0.44% of memory CD8 clonotypes were shared. Naive subsets generally had larger estimated clonotype richness than memory subsets did. Based on pairwise subsampling, the degree of clonotype sharing among donors was expected to be affected by sequencing depth. Only blood was sampled, and tissue TCR repertoires likely differ from those in blood.

Using the deep immunoSEQ assay, TCR CDR3 regions were amplified from genomic DNA by multiplex PCR. Genomic DNA extracted from each cell subset was distributed evenly over all wells of several immunoSEQ 96-well plates, and each plate served as one replicate. For sorted subsets, 200 to 250 ng of genomic DNA, equivalent to 25,000 to 30,000 T cell genomes, went into each replicate PCR. Purified libraries were measured with a Qubit 3.0 fluorometer, size-checked on a Bioanalyzer 2100, and measured again with the KAPA Library Quantification kit. Every immunoSEQ 96-well plate was sequenced on a dedicated single-read 150-cycle Illumina NextSeq 550 flow cell. Turning to the authors' computational methods: Because the immunoSEQ output held only junctional sequences and lacked quality scores, the filtering could not match the filtering applied to full-length reads. Sequences were annotated with PyIR, a Python wrapper for IgBLAST v1.9, and V/J genes and CDR3 were assigned using IMGT germline references. Reads were removed for weak V/J assignments (E-value above 1e-6), missing CDR3, stop codons, out-of-frame junctions, or ambiguous translated residues. V3J clonotypes were defined by identical inferred V gene, J gene, and CDR3 amino acid sequence. Percentage overlap between repertoires was computed as shared unique clonotypes divided by the size of the smaller repertoire. Repertoire richness was assessed with RTK rarefaction, the Chao1 estimator, and Recon v2.1 estimates of unobserved clonotypes. Generation probabilities for all TCRbeta clonotypes obtained by the gDNA method from a few donors were computed using OLGA. What TCRdb holds here is the immuneACCESS table cut down to in-frame rearrangements. Part of the clones is not present; checked against another copy, under half of the missing clones reflect an unresolved V gene, and the others are unexplained. From that table come the V and J calls and clone size; the DNA was used to work out D and trimming. This sample holds over a million clones; 70% to 80% were observed only once. The ten largest clones capture more than 0.45% of the sample.

CDR1 and CDR2 (MGHRA, YSYEKL) derive from the germline V gene. The CDR3 covers 15 residues, taking in both the cysteine and the phenylalanine. Only CDR3 DNA is held: 45 bases, read in frame from base 1. V loses 1 base at its end and J loses 5 bases; junction bases beyond the gene matches: 6. The donors were healthy, HIV-negative adults with no recently reported acute infections or vaccinations. Only Caucasian adults living in Nashville, Tennessee, USA were represented among the donors. CD4+ T cells were enriched by magnetic negative selection; naive cells were then positively selected on CD45RA, and the negative fraction formed the memory subset. Blood was collected by leukapheresis, and PBMCs were isolated by Ficoll-Histopaque density gradient centrifugation and then cryopreserved in liquid nitrogen vapor phase. Analytical flow cytometry was used to check the purity and quantity of each magnetically sorted T cell population. From each sorted fraction, genomic DNA was isolated and quantified by UV absorbance on a Nanodrop 2000c.

The receptor's source is a man aged 18 to 30 in good health. Some clones in this sample may be carry-over from other donors' samples. The rearranged chain carries TRBV4-1 and TRBJ2-5; 8 middle bases align to TRBD2. Sequences were obtained from memory CD4+ T cells from PBMCs. According to the study, the label for this sample's cell subset or site signals: CD45RA-negative fraction. The encoded CDR3 is CASSQGTSRRETQYF. The DNA sequence is TGCGCCAGCAGCCAAGGGACTAGCCGGCGGGAGACCCAGTACTTC.